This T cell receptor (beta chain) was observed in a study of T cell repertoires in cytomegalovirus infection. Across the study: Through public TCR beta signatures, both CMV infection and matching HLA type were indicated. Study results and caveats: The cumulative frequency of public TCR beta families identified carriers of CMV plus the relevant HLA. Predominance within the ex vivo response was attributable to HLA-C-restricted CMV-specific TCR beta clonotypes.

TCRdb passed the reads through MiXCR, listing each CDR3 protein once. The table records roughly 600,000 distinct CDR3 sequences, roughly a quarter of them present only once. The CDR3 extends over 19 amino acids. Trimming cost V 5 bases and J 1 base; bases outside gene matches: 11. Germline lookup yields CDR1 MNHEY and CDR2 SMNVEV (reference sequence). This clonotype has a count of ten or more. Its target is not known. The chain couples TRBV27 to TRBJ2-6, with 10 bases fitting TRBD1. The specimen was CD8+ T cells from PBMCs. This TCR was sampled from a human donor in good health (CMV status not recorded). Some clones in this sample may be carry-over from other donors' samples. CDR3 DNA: TGTGCCAGCAGTCACCCGGGACAGGGGACAGTATCTGGGGCCAACGTCCTGACTTTC. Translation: CASSHPGQGTVSGANVLTF. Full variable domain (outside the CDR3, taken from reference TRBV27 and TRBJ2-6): EAQVTQNPRYLITVTGKKLTVTCSQNMNHEYMSWYRQDPGLGLRQIYYSMNVEVTDKGDVPEGYKVSRKEKRNFPLILESPSPNQTSLYFCASSHPGQGTVSGANVLTFGAGSRLTVL.